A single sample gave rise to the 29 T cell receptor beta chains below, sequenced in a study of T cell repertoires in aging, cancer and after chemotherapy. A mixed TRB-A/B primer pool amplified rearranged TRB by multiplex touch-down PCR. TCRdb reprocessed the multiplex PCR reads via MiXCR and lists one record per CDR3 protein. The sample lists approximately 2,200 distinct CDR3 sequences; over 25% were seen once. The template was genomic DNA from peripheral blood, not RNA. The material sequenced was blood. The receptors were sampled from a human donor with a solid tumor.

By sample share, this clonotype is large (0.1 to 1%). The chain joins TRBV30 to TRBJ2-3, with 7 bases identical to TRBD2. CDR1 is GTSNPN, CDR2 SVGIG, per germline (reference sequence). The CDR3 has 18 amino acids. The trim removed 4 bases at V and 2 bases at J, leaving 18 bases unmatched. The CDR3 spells CAWTQDLWGGDPTDTQYF. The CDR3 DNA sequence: TGTGCCTGGACACAGGATTTATGGGGGGGAGACCCCACAGATACGCAGTATTTT.

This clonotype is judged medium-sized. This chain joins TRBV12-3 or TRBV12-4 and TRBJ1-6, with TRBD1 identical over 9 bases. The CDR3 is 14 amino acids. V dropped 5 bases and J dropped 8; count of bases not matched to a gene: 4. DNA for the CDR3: TGTGCCAGCAGTCTTGGACAGGGGCATTCACCCCTCCACTTT. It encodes CASSLGQGHSPLHF.

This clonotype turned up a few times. CDR3 sequence: CSARGRAPLNEKLFF. CDR3 DNA: TGCAGTGCTAGAGGACGGGCCCCACTTAATGAAAAACTGTTTTTT. This rearrangement joins TRBV20-1 to TRBJ1-4; D is undetermined. The ends were cut back, 1 base at V and 4 bases at J, with 13 bases in the middle. The CDR3 runs 15 residues. CDR1 is DFQATT, CDR2 SNEGSKA, per germline (reference sequence).

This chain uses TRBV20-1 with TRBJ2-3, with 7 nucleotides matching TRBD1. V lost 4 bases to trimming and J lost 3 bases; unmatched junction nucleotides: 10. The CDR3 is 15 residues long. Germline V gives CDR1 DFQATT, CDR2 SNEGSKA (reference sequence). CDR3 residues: CSAMEDRAVTDTQYF. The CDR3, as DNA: TGCAGTGCTATGGAAGACAGGGCAGTGACAGATACGCAGTATTTT.

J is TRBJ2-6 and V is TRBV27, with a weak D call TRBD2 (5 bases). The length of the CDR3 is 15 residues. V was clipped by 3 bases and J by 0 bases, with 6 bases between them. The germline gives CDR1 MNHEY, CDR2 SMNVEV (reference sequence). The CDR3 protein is CASSFGGSGANVLTF. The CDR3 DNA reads TGTGCCAGCAGTTTCGGAGGCTCTGGGGCCAACGTCCTGACTTTC.

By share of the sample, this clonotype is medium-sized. This CDR3 reads CASSLGGSEKYF. Written as DNA, the CDR3 is TGTGCCAGCAGCTTGGGGGGGAGTGAAAAGTATTTT. The V call is TRBV5-6, the J call TRBJ2-3, with D perhaps being TRBD1 or TRBD2 (5 bases each). Germline values: CDR1 SGHDT, CDR2 YYEEEE. Trimming pared 0 bases from V and 13 bases from J, leaving 12 bases between. The CDR3 runs to 12 residues.

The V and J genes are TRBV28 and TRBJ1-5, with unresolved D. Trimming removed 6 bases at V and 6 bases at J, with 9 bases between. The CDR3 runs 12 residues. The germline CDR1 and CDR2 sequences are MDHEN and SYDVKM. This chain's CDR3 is CASRNSGQPQHF. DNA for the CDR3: TGTGCCAGCAGGAACAGCGGTCAGCCCCAGCATTTT.

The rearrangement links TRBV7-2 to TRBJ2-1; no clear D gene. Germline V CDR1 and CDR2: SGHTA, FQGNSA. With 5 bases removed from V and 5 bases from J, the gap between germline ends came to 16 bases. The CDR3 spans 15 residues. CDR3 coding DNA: TGTGCCAGCAGCGCGAACCTCCAAGGAAACAATGAGCAGTTCTTC. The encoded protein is CASSANLQGNNEQFF.

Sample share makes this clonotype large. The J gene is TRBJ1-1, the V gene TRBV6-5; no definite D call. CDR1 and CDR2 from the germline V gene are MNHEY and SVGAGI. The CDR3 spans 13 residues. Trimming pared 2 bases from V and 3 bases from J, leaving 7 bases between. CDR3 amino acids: CASSYRRDTEAFF. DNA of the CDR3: TGTGCCAGCAGTTACAGACGTGACACTGAAGCTTTCTTT.

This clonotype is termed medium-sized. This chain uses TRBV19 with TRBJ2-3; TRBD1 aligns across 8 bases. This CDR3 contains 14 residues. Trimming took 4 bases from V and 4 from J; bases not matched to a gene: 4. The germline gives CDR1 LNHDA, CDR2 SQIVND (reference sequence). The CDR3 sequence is CASSKGQGADTQYF. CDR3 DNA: TGTGCCAGTAGTAAAGGACAGGGCGCAGATACGCAGTATTTT.

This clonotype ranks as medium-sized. CDR3 bases: TGTGCCATCAGTGAGTCGATACTAGATGAGCAGTTCTTC. Encoded protein: CAISESILDEQFF. J is TRBJ2-1 and V is TRBV10-3, with a tentative D call TRBD2 (5 bases). V lost 0 bases and J 8 bases, leaving 8 bases between the germline ends. The CDR3 runs 13 residues. Germline-derived CDR1 and CDR2 are ENHRY and SYGVKD.

The CDR3 coding sequence is TGTGCCAGCAGTCCTTCCGGGACGTACGGTGAAAAACTGTTTTTT. This translates into CASSPSGTYGEKLFF. This sequence joins TRBV27 and TRBJ1-4; maybe TRBD1 (5 bases). Germline loops: CDR1 MNHEY, CDR2 SMNVEV (reference sequence). This CDR3 is 15 amino acids long. Between the trimmed V and J ends, which lost 5 bases and 7 bases, there was a span of 17 bases.

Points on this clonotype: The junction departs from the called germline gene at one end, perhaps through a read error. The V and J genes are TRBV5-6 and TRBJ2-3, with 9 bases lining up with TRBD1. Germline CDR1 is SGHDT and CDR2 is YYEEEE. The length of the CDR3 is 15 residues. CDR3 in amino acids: CASSSGTGITDTQYF. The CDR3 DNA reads TGCGCCAGCAGCTCCGGGACAGGGATCACAGATACGCAGTATTTT.

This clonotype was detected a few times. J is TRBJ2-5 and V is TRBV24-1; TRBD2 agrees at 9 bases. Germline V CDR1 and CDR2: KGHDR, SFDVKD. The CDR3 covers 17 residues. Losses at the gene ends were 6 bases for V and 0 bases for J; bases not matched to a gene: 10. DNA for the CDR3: TGTGCCACCAGTTTCGGCGGGAGGGTGGGGTACCAAGAGACCCAGTACTTC. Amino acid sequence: CATSFGGRVGYQETQYF.

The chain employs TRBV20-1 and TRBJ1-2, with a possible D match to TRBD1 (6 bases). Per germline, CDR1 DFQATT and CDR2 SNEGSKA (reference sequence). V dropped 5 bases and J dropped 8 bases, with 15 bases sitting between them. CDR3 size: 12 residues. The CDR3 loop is CSAGGRGGGYTF. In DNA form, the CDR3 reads TGCAGTGCTGGAGGGAGGGGGGGAGGCTACACCTTC.

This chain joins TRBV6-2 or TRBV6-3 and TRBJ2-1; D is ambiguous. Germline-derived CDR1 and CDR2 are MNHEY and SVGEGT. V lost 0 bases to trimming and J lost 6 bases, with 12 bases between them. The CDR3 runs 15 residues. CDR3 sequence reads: CASSYSTDASNEQFF. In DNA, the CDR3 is TGTGCCAGCAGTTACTCGACGGACGCCTCCAATGAGCAGTTCTTC.

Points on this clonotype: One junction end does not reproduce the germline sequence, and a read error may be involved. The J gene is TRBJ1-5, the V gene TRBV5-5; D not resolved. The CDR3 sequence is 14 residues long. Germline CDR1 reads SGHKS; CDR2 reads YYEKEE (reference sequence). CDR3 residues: CASSLGNFDQHQHF. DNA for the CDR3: TGTGCCAGCAGCTTAGGTAATTTCGATCAGCACCAGCATTTT.

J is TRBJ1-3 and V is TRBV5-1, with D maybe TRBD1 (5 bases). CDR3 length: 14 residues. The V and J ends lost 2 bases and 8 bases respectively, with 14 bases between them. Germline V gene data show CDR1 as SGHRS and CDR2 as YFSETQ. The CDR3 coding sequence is TGCGCCAGCAGCTTCGGGGGGGTCCGCGACACCATATATTTT. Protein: CASSFGGVRDTIYF.

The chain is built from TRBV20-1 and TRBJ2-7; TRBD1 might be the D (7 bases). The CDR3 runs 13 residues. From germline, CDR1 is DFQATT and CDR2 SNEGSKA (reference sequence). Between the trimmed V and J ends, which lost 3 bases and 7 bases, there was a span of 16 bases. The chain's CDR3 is CSASQEGAGEQYV. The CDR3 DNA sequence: TGCAGTGCTAGCCAGGAGGGGGCGGGTGAGCAGTACGTC.

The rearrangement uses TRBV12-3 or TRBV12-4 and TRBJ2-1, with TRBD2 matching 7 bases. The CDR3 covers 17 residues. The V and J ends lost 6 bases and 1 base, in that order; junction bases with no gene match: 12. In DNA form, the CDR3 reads TGTGCCAGCAGCCCACTAGCGACCAGTAGATCCTACAATGAGCAGTTCTTC. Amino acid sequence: CASSPLATSRSYNEQFF.

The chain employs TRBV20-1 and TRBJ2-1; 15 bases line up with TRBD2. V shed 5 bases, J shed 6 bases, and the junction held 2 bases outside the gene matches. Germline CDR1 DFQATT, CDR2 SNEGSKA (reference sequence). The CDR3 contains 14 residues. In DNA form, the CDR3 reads TGCAGTGCTTGGACTAGCGGGGGGGGCAATGAGCAGTTCTTC. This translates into CSAWTSGGGNEQFF.

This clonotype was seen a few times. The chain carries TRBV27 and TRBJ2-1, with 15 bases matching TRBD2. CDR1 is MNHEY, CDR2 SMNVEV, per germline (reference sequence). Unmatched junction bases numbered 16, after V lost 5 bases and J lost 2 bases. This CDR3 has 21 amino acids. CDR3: CASSHLDGLAGGPETYNEQFF. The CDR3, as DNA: TGTGCCAGCAGTCATCTGGATGGACTAGCGGGAGGGCCGGAGACCTACAATGAGCAGTTCTTC.

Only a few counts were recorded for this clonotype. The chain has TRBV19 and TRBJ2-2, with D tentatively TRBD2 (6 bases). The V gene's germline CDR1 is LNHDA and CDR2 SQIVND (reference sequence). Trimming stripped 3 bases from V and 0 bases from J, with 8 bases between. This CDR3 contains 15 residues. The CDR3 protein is CASSMGGTNTGELFF. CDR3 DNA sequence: TGTGCCAGTAGTATGGGGGGAACGAACACCGGGGAGCTGTTTTTT.

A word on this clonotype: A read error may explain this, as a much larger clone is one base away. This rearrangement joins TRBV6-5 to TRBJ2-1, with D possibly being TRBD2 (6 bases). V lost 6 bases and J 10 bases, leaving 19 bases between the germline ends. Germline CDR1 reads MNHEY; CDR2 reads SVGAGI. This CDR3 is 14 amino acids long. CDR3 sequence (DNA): TGTGCCAGCAGAAAAACTAGCAGCTCCTACGAGCAGTTCTTC. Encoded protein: CASRKTSSSYEQFF.

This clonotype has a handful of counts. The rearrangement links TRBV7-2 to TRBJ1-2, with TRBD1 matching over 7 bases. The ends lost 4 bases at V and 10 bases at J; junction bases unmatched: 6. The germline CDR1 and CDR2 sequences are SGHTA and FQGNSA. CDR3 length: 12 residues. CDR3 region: CASSSPQGVYTF. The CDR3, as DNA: TGTGCCAGCAGCTCCCCCCAGGGGGTCTACACCTTC. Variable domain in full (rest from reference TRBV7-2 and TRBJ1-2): GAGVSQSPSNKVTEKGKDVELRCDPISGHTALYWYRQSLGQGLEFLIYFQGNSAPDKSGLPSDRFSAERTGGSVSTLTIQRTQQEDSAVYLCASSSPQGVYTFGSGTRLTVV.

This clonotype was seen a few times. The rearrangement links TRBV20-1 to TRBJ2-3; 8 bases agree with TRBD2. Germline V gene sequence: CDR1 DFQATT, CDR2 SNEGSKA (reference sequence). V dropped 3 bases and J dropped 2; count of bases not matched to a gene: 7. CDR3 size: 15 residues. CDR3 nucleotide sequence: TGCAGTGCTAGGTTTAGCGGGGTTATCACAGATACGCAGTATTTT. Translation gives CSARFSGVITDTQYF.

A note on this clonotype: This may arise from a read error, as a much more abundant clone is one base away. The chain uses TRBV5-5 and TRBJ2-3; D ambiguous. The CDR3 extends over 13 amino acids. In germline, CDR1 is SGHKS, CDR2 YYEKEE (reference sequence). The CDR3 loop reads CASSQLDRDTKYF. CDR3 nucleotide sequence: TGTGCCAGCAGTCAACTTGATAGAGATACGAAGTATTTT.

The CDR3 region has the DNA TGCAGTGCTCGGACAGGGGGCGGTCAGCCCCAGCATTTT. Translation: CSARTGGGQPQHF. The chain uses TRBV20-1 and TRBJ1-5; 11 positions match TRBD1. V shed 5 bases, J shed 6 bases, and the junction held 3 bases outside the gene matches. The CDR3 totals 13 residues. CDR1 DFQATT and CDR2 SNEGSKA come from the germline V gene (reference sequence).

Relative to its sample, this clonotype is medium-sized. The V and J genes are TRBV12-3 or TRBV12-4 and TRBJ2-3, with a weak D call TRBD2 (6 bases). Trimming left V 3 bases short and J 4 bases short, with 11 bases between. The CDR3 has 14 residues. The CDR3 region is CASSLEGYADTQYF. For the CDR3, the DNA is TGTGCCAGCAGTTTGGAGGGATACGCAGATACGCAGTATTTT.